Each of the 20 T cell receptor beta chains below was sequenced from the same sample in a study of blood T cell repertoires in COVID-19. The data were produced by immunoSEQ multiplex PCR, yet TCRdb's version contains in-frame clones alone and is incomplete. The table lists about 520,000 clones, roughly 85% of them singletons. The specimen was peripheral blood. These receptors all come from a human donor in a cohort sampled during active COVID-19.

The chain employs TRBV20-1 and TRBJ2-5; tentative D call: TRBD2 (6 bases). Germline CDR1 and CDR2: DFQATT and SNEGSKA (reference sequence). The CDR3 totals 16 residues. Trimming shortened V by 3 bases and J by 1 base, and 18 bases separated the two germline ends. The DNA of the CDR3 is TGCAGTGCTAGTGTCCGAAGCGGGTGGCTCCAAGAGACCCAGTACTTC. As protein: CSASVRSGWLQETQYF.

The J gene is TRBJ2-1, the V gene TRBV27; 15 nucleotides match TRBD2. There are 20 residues in the CDR3. Unmatched junction bases numbered 8, after V lost 1 base and J lost 1 base. Germline assignment: CDR1 MNHEY and CDR2 SMNVEV (reference sequence). The CDR3 is CASSLFPGTSGRKSYNEQFF. DNA for the CDR3: TGTGCCAGCAGTTTATTCCCAGGGACTAGCGGGAGGAAGTCCTACAATGAGCAGTTCTTC.

CDR3 loop: CASSIRTDTFFSYEQYF. The CDR3 region has the DNA TGTGCCAGTAGTATACGGACAGATACATTTTTCTCCTACGAGCAGTACTTC. V and J are TRBV19 and TRBJ2-7; TRBD1 is a possible D gene (6 bases). There are 17 residues in the CDR3. The V end was cut by 2 bases, the J end by 0 bases, with 17 bases between. CDR1 is LNHDA and CDR2 is SQIVND in the germline V gene (reference sequence). Full variable domain (remainder filled in from reference TRBV19 and TRBJ2-7): DGGITQSPKYLFRKEGQNVTLSCEQNLNHDAMYWYRQDPGQGLRLIYYSQIVNDFQKGDIAEGYSVSREKKESFPLTVTSAQKNPTAFYLCASSIRTDTFFSYEQYFGPGTRLTVT.

V is TRBV4-3 and J is TRBJ2-7; TRBD1 might be the D (5 bases). The CDR3 length is 13 residues. Trimming removed 4 bases from V and 4 bases from J, with 11 bases in between. The germline V gene has CDR1 LGHNA and CDR2 YSLEER. The DNA of the CDR3 is TGCGCCAGCAGCCTTAGGGGTGGGTACGAGCAGTACTTC. It is translated as CASSLRGGYEQYF.

The chain employs TRBV3-1 (or the pseudogene TRBV3-2) and TRBJ1-5; D perhaps matches TRBD1 (6 bases). The CDR3 sequence is 12 residues long. V was clipped by 6 bases and J by 7 bases, with 10 bases between them. Germline V gene data show CDR1 as LGHDT and CDR2 as YNNKEL (reference sequence). CDR3: CASSTGYQPQHF. CDR3 nucleotides: TGTGCCAGCAGTACAGGGTACCAGCCCCAGCATTTT.

The genes are TRBV25-1 and TRBJ1-1; 7 bases match TRBD1. CDR1 is MGHDK, CDR2 SYGVNS, per germline. The CDR3 is 12 residues long. V was clipped by 5 bases and J by 8 bases; unmatched bases: 5. CDR3 DNA sequence: TGTGCCAGCAGTACCACAGGGGTAGAAGCTTTCTTT. This encodes CASSTTGVEAFF.

The CDR3 here is CASSQELAVNEQFF. CDR3 in DNA: TGTGCCAGCAGCCAAGAATTGGCCGTCAATGAGCAGTTCTTC. The chain joins TRBV14 to TRBJ2-1; no clear D gene. The CDR3 extends over 14 amino acids. The V gene lost 0 bases and the J gene lost 6 bases, with 9 bases spanning the gap. CDR1 and CDR2 (germline): SGHDN, FVKESK. The full variable domain, rest sourced from reference TRBV14 and TRBJ2-1, is EAGVTQFPSHSVIEKGQTVTLRCDPISGHDNLYWYRRVMGKEIKFLLHFVKESKQDESGMPNNRFLAERTGGTYSTLKVQPAELEDSGVYFCASSQELAVNEQFFGPGTRLTVL.

The chain has TRBV5-1 and TRBJ1-4, with TRBD1 identical over 10 bases. CDR3 size: 16 residues. V gave up 0 bases and J gave up 8 bases; unmatched junction bases: 7. Germline V CDR1 and CDR2: SGHRS, YFSETQ. In DNA, the CDR3 is TGCGCCAGCAGCTTGGGGGACAGGGGTGGAAAAGAAAAACTGTTTTTT. It specifies CASSLGDRGGKEKLFF.

The chain joins TRBV5-4 to TRBJ1-6; the match to TRBD1 covers 9 bases. With 5 bases clipped from V and 6 bases from J, the junction kept 6 bases outside the gene matches. Germline-derived CDR1 and CDR2 are SGHNT and YYREEE (reference sequence). CDR3 size: 15 residues. For the CDR3, the DNA is TGTGCCAGCAGACAAGGGACAGGGCTTAATTCACCCCTCCACTTT. Translation: CASRQGTGLNSPLHF.

The chain joins TRBV19 to TRBJ1-1; 7 nucleotides match TRBD1. CDR1 is LNHDA and CDR2 is SQIVND in the germline V gene (reference sequence). Losses at the gene ends were 4 bases for V and 7 bases for J; bases not matched to a gene: 12. The CDR3 spans 15 residues. Here the CDR3 reads CASSTQQGTRGEAFF. In DNA form, the CDR3 reads TGTGCCAGTAGTACACAACAGGGGACGAGAGGTGAAGCTTTCTTT.

The chain is built from TRBV29-1 and TRBJ2-1, with 8 bases lining up with TRBD2. V gave up 4 bases and J gave up 1 base; unmatched junction bases: 9. From germline, CDR1 is SQVTM and CDR2 ANQGSEA. The CDR3 has 16 residues. In DNA, the CDR3 is TGCAGCGTTGGTGGGGTTAGCGGGACGTCCTACAATGAGCAGTTCTTC. Its translation is CSVGGVSGTSYNEQFF.

The chain carries TRBV28 and TRBJ2-3, with 9 positions matching TRBD1. The V gene's germline CDR1 is MDHEN and CDR2 SYDVKM. The CDR3 is 15 amino acids. Trimming took 7 bases from V and 2 from J; bases not matched to a gene: 7. As DNA, the CDR3 is TGTGCCAGCACTGAGACAGGGGGGCCCACAGATACGCAGTATTTT. It translates to CASTETGGPTDTQYF.

In regard to this clone: The same CDR3 is also encoded by other DNA sequences in this sample. The V and J genes are TRBV29-1 and TRBJ2-7; 8 bases match TRBD1. Germline trimming cut 6 bases from V and 1 base from J; bases unmatched to any gene: 8. CDR1 and CDR2 (germline): SQVTM, ANQGSEA. The CDR3 runs 14 residues. The chain's CDR3 is CSVSDRGRSYEQYF. CDR3 nucleotide sequence: TGCAGCGTCTCCGACAGGGGAAGATCCTACGAGCAGTACTTC.

The V and J genes are TRBV20-1 and TRBJ2-5; possibly TRBD2 for D (6 bases). The CDR3 is 13 amino acids. Trimming removed 3 bases from V and 5 bases from J, with 13 bases in between. CDR1 DFQATT and CDR2 SNEGSKA come from the germline V gene (reference sequence). CDR3 sequence: CSASRGTGETQYF. The CDR3 DNA sequence: TGCAGTGCTAGTCGGGGGACTGGGGAGACCCAGTACTTC.

The chain has TRBV5-1 and TRBJ2-5; TRBD1 agrees at 10 bases. The CDR3 has 15 amino acids. In germline, CDR1 is SGHRS, CDR2 YFSETQ. The junction had 7 bases not matched to a gene; V was cut back by 5 bases and J by 3 bases. The CDR3 region has the DNA TGCGCCAGCAGATTATCCGGGACAGGGGAAGAGACCCAGTACTTC. Translated, it gives CASRLSGTGEETQYF.

This chain joins TRBV7-2 and TRBJ2-5, with 7 positions matching TRBD1. The CDR3 extends over 14 amino acids. Germline CDR1 and CDR2: SGHTA and FQGNSA. Trimming removed 7 bases from V and 1 base from J; junction bases left unmatched: 6. CDR3 bases: TGTGCCAGCAACTACGGGACAGCCCAAGAGACCCAGTACTTC. This translates into CASNYGTAQETQYF. Full variable domain (outside the CDR3, taken from reference TRBV7-2 and TRBJ2-5): GAGVSQSPSNKVTEKGKDVELRCDPISGHTALYWYRQSLGQGLEFLIYFQGNSAPDKSGLPSDRFSAERTGGSVSTLTIQRTQQEDSAVYLCASNYGTAQETQYFGPGTRLLVL.

This chain uses TRBV28 with TRBJ2-7; the match to TRBD1 covers 10 bases. CDR1 and CDR2 from the germline V gene are MDHEN and SYDVKM. The V and J ends lost 7 bases and 4 bases, in that order; junction bases with no gene match: 10. The length of the CDR3 is 15 residues. CDR3 sequence: CASTEPGQGSYEQYF. Written as DNA, the CDR3 is TGTGCCAGCACCGAGCCGGGACAGGGGTCATACGAGCAGTACTTC.

The chain recombines TRBV12-3 or TRBV12-4 with TRBJ2-1; no firm D call. There are 12 residues in the CDR3. Trimming took off 5 bases at V and 8 bases at J, with 10 bases between the two ends. CDR3 protein: CASSQAWDEQFF. CDR3 coding DNA: TGTGCCAGCAGTCAGGCCTGGGATGAGCAGTTCTTC.

This clone was observed a single time. The rearrangement uses TRBV29-1 and TRBJ1-5, with D perhaps matching TRBD1 (5 bases). Germline V gives CDR1 SQVTM, CDR2 ANQGSEA. The CDR3 is 14 residues long. Trimming removed 4 bases at V and 1 base at J, with 11 bases between. In nucleotides, the CDR3 is TGCAGCGTTGGGGGGGGTCGGAGCAATCAGCCCCAGCATTTT. Protein sequence: CSVGGGRSNQPQHF.

The J gene is TRBJ2-3, the V gene TRBV19, with D maybe TRBD2 (5 bases). The CDR3 contains 14 residues. Germline V gene sequence: CDR1 LNHDA, CDR2 SQIVND (reference sequence). The V and J ends lost 0 bases and 4 bases respectively, with 8 bases between them. The CDR3 DNA reads as TGTGCCAGTAGTATAGAGGAAGCGGCAGATACGCAGTATTTT. It yields the protein CASSIEEAADTQYF.